The sequence of this TCR beta chain was determined in a study of cytomegalovirus exposure and HLA in healthy donors. Overall study results and limits: Both high specificity and high sensitivity reportedly marked the classifier's diagnosis of cytomegalovirus status.

The PCR contained 60 Vbeta and 13 Jbeta primers. Authors' methods: Later, tens of millions of unique TCR beta chains were counted in an analysis, and about 10 million of them were shared. Profiling relied on immunoSEQ multiplex PCR, and the TCRdb table lists in-frame clones only, not all of them. The DNA was the basis for D and trimming; V, J and clone size are from that table. The table has about 170,000 clones, around 82% seen once. As concerns this clone: Antigen unknown.

The sequencing input was PBMCs. The TCR sequence derives from a male donor in good health and CMV-seronegative.

The CDR3 DNA reads TGTGCCAGCACCCAACAGATAACTAGCGGGAGAGAGACCCAGTACTTC. Translation: CASTQQITSGRETQYF. The chain recombines TRBV7-2 with TRBJ2-5; 11 positions agree with TRBD2. This CDR3 is built from 16 residues. Germline-derived CDR1 and CDR2 are SGHTA and FQGNSA. The V segment lost 7 bases and the J segment 4 bases; nucleotides outside the gene matches: 11.